This is a list of T cell receptor beta chains from one sample in a study of regulatory dendritic cells for organ transplantation. Antigens for these TCRs are unknown. Sequencing was performed with immunoSEQ multiplex PCR; in TCRdb, only in-frame clones are kept and a portion is missing. The sample comprises 12,000 or so clones, about nine tenths of which are singletons, and under 0.45% rests with the top ten. What was sequenced was naive CD8+ T cells from blood cultured with dendritic cells. The receptor source for this set is a human donor in good health. Both conserved end residues are part of each CDR3. The listing skips clone size in some rows; elsewhere it reads once, few, many or a size class.

j_call v_call clone_size cdr3_aa
TRBJ1-2 TRBV4-1 - CASSPLQSPQGYTF
TRBJ1-1 TRBV9 - CASSEHGAMNTEAFF
TRBJ2-3 TRBV10-3 - CAISESPSGASTDTQYF
TRBJ1-4 TRBV9 - CASSETGMDEKLFF
TRBJ2-2 TRBV5-4 - CASSLSFGSKDGELFF
TRBJ1-2 TRBV2 - CASRARGAYGYTF
TRBJ2-2 TRBV5-4 - CASSFSENTGELFF
TRBJ2-1 TRBV13 once CASSLQGGEQFF
TRBJ2-4 TRBV19 - CASSISGNIQYF
TRBJ2-3 TRBV14 - CASSQGGRGTQYF
TRBJ1-1 TRBV5-5 - CASSFFGHSEGKNTEAFF
TRBJ2-5 TRBV7-3 - CASSLNSGETQYF
TRBJ2-7 TRBV9 - CASSVAGLAFPEQYF